Listed here are 13 T cell receptor beta chains from one sample, sequenced in a study of blood T cell repertoires in COVID-19 (dated by TCRdb to the early 2020s). Library method: the immunoSEQ multiplex PCR assay. TCRdb took this table from immuneACCESS and kept in-frame rearrangements with V and J called. Such tables lack part of the clones; where checked against another copy, unresolved V genes explain under half of the gap, and the rest is unexplained. The sample includes about 190,000 clones, with under 80% observed a single time. The ten most abundant clones make up approximately 15% of the sample. Source material: peripheral blood. All receptors come from a man aged 45-60 years who had recovered from COVID-19.

V gene TRBV7-2 combines with J gene TRBJ2-7, with TRBD1 identical over 9 bases. CDR1 is SGHTA and CDR2 is FQGNSA in the germline V gene. The trim removed 4 bases at V and 6 bases at J, leaving 10 bases unmatched. The CDR3 is 15 residues long. The CDR3 DNA reads as TGTGCCAGCAGCTCGGGACAGGGAAGGGGCGGCGAGCAGTACTTC. It translates to CASSSGQGRGGEQYF. The complete variable domain, with remaining parts taken from reference TRBV7-2 and TRBJ2-7, reads GAGVSQSPSNKVTEKGKDVELRCDPISGHTALYWYRQSLGQGLEFLIYFQGNSAPDKSGLPSDRFSAERTGGSVSTLTIQRTQQEDSAVYLCASSSGQGRGGEQYFGPGTRLTVT.

The chain recombines TRBV7-3 with TRBJ2-3, with 7 bases matching TRBD2. Per the germline V gene, CDR1 is SGHTA and CDR2 is FQGTGA. This CDR3 is built from 16 residues. J gave up 10 bases and V 4 bases, and 17 bases lay outside the gene matches. Here the CDR3 reads CASSWGGRGNVEAQYF. The DNA for the CDR3 is TGTGCCAGCAGCTGGGGAGGGCGGGGAAACGTAGAGGCGCAGTATTTT.

The chain joins TRBV14 to TRBJ1-5, with 12 bases fitting TRBD1. The ends lost 5 bases at V and 11 bases at J; junction bases unmatched: 7. CDR3 size: 14 residues. Germline values: CDR1 SGHDN, CDR2 FVKESK. Here the CDR3 DNA reads TGTGCCAGCAGCTACGGGACAGGGGGCTCGGCCCAGCATTTT. Translating gives CASSYGTGGSAQHF.

The chain carries TRBV21-1 and TRBJ2-7; the table's TRBD2 call for D was not verified on the DNA. TRBV21-1 is classified as a pseudogene. The CDR3 is 12 residues long. Here the CDR3 reads CASLRASYEQYF. The CDR3 DNA is TGTGCCAGCCTGCGGGCCTCCTACGAGCAGTACTTC.

In its sample, this clone was seen once. The chain links TRBV5-1 to TRBJ2-7, with 8 bases aligning to TRBD2. The CDR3 is 17 residues long. V dropped 4 bases and J dropped 1; count of bases not matched to a gene: 13. CDR1 is SGHRS, CDR2 YFSETQ, per germline. The CDR3 region has the DNA TGCGCCAGCAGCCGCGGAGTCACGGGAGGGGAATCCTACGAGCAGTACTTC. It specifies CASSRGVTGGESYEQYF.

The rearrangement links TRBV6-6 to TRBJ2-7; D might be TRBD2 (5 bases). V lost 5 bases, J lost 5 bases, and 13 bases lay in between. The CDR3 contains 13 residues. Per germline, CDR1 MNHNY and CDR2 SVGAGI (reference sequence). The CDR3 coding sequence is TGTGCCAGCAGTATACTAGGTTTCGACGAGCAGTACTTC. Protein sequence: CASSILGFDEQYF.

This clone showed up just a few times. This rearrangement joins TRBV14 to TRBJ2-7; 16 bases fit TRBD2. Germline V CDR1 and CDR2: SGHDN, FVKESK. This CDR3 contains 17 residues. J lost 3 bases, V lost 4 bases, and 6 bases had no gene match. The CDR3 region has the DNA TGTGCCAGCAGCCCGGGACTAGCGGGAGGGCCTTTCTACGAGCAGTACTTC. Amino acid sequence: CASSPGLAGGPFYEQYF.

V gene TRBV4-3 combines with J gene TRBJ1-2; 8 bases map to TRBD1. The CDR3 covers 12 residues. Looked up from germline, CDR1 is LGHNA and CDR2 is YSLEER. V gave up 5 bases and J gave up 9 bases; unmatched junction bases: 5. The CDR3 spells CASSGQGVSYTF. The DNA for the CDR3 is TGCGCCAGCAGCGGACAGGGAGTTAGCTACACCTTC.

The rearrangement links TRBV28 to TRBJ1-2, with 7 bases lining up with TRBD1. The CDR3 covers 13 residues. Trimming removed 6 bases from V and 6 bases from J; junction bases left unmatched: 7. Germline-derived CDR1 and CDR2 are MDHEN and SYDVKM. The CDR3 sequence: CASRRGRGDGYTF. Here the CDR3 DNA reads TGTGCCAGCAGGAGGGGCAGGGGGGATGGCTACACCTTC.

As DNA, the CDR3 is TGTGCCAGCAGTGAAGTCGAGGGGGAACCCACAGATACGCAGTATTTT. Protein sequence: CASSEVEGEPTDTQYF. This sequence joins TRBV6-1 and TRBJ2-3, with a tentative D call TRBD1 (6 bases). The CDR3 spans 16 residues. Trimming pared 1 base from V and 2 bases from J, leaving 13 bases between. Per the germline V gene, CDR1 is MNHNS and CDR2 is SASEGT.

The chain couples TRBV7-2 to TRBJ1-1; D is uncertain. The CDR3 covers 14 residues. V was trimmed by 4 bases and J by 1 base, leaving 10 bases between them. Germline loops: CDR1 SGHTA, CDR2 FQGNSA. The CDR3 here is CASSSSLSNTEAFF. Here the CDR3 DNA reads TGTGCCAGCAGCTCATCCCTATCGAACACTGAAGCTTTCTTT.

The chain joins TRBV18 to TRBJ2-7, with TRBD2 matching 8 bases. Unmatched junction bases numbered 14, after V lost 1 base and J lost 0 bases. Germline values: CDR1 KGHSH, CDR2 LQKENI. The CDR3 sequence is 19 residues long. This CDR3 is CASSPQGPHGSGISYEQYF. The CDR3 DNA reads as TGTGCCAGCTCACCACAGGGACCTCATGGTAGCGGGATCTCCTACGAGCAGTACTTC.

This clone was seen a single time. The chain joins TRBV19 to TRBJ2-5, with D perhaps TRBD2 (6 bases). CDR1 and CDR2 from the germline V gene are LNHDA and SQIVND (reference sequence). Between the trimmed V and J ends, which lost 4 bases and 4 bases, there was a span of 19 bases. CDR3 length equals 16 residues. CDR3 region: CASSNHLAGRRETQYF. As DNA, the CDR3 is TGTGCCAGTAGTAACCACCTAGCAGGGAGGAGAGAGACCCAGTACTTC.